A selection of T cell receptor beta chains follows, all from one sample in a study of T cell repertoires in cytomegalovirus infection. TCRdb used MiXCR to reprocess the reads, holding one entry per CDR3 protein. The sample holds hundreds of thousands of distinct CDR3 sequences, 6% to 8% seen once. The sequenced sample was PBMCs. The source is a human donor in good health (CMV status not recorded). Some clones in this sample may be carry-over from other donors' samples. The CDR3 runs from the conserved cysteine through the conserved F or W. A D gene is named only where the DNA matches it firmly. Size values are once, few and many counts, or a class for expanded clones, and some rows have none.

D,size,length,V,J,CDR3,DNA
-,few,17,TRBV4-2,TRBJ1-3,CASSHPPQGSSGNTIYF,TGTGCCAGCAGCCACCCCCCCCAGGGATCCTCTGGAAACACCATATATTTT
TRBD1,-,14,TRBV25-1,TRBJ1-5,CASSGRDRDQPQHF,TGTGCCAGCAGTGGCCGGGACAGGGATCAGCCCCAGCATTTT
TRBD2,-,12,TRBV20-1,TRBJ2-7,CSARLAGDEQYF,TGCAGTGCTCGACTAGCGGGGGATGAGCAGTACTTC
TRBD1,-,16,TRBV27,TRBJ2-1,CASLPVGQGFKNEQFF,TGTGCCAGCTTACCTGTGGGACAGGGTTTTAAGAATGAGCAGTTCTTC
-,many,16,TRBV7-9,TRBJ1-1,CASSFKAALLNTEAFF,TGTGCCAGCAGCTTTAAGGCAGCACTCTTGAACACTGAAGCTTTCTTT
TRBD1,many,13,TRBV20-1,TRBJ1-2,CSARSDRGGGYTF,TGCAGTGCGCGATCGGACAGGGGAGGAGGCTACACCTTC
TRBD1,many,12,TRBV28,TRBJ2-5,CASSFGLTGLDF,TGTGCCAGCAGTTTTGGACTGACAGGGTTGGACTTC
TRBD1,-,16,TRBV7-9,TRBJ2-5,CASSPLWTGKRETQYF,TGTGCCAGCAGCCCCCTCTGGACAGGAAAAAGGGAGACCCAGTACTTC
TRBD2,many,15,TRBV7-9,TRBJ2-1,CASTAVGLAGNEQFF,TGTGCCAGCACGGCGGTCGGGCTAGCGGGGAATGAGCAGTTCTTC
-,few,16,TRBV7-9,TRBJ2-7,CASSPGSGTGPYEQYF,TGTGCCAGCAGCCCGGGGAGTGGGACGGGGCCCTACGAGCAGTACTTC